This TCR beta chain was identified in a study of prognosis after radiotherapy for stage I lung cancer. Germline V lookup: CDR1 ENHRY, CDR2 SYGVKD. The CDR3 is 14 residues long. Between the trimmed V and J ends, which lost 0 bases and 8 bases, there was a span of 13 bases. Study-wide results and caveats: Tumor-specific reactivity of the expanded TCR clones remained undetermined.

TCR beta CDR3 was amplified from genomic DNA by two-round multiplex PCR. Gene-specific TRBV and TRBJ primers were used in PCR round one. Via MiXCR, TCRdb re-called the multiplex PCR reads, giving one row per CDR3 protein. The repertoire holds some 35,000 distinct CDR3 sequences, with about 31% as singletons. Each of the patients had no lymph node involvement on CT and PET/CT and no prior chemotherapy, radiotherapy or other malignancies. Peripheral venous blood was drawn in approximately 5.7-milliliter volumes, with a draw taken at each of two separate time points. Worth noting for this clonotype: Its antigen is not known. This may stem from a read error, because a much larger clone lies one nucleotide away.

The chain is built from TRBV10-3 and TRBJ1-2; the D is unclear. Sequences were derived from PBMCs, sampled before or after stereotactic body radiation therapy (not recorded which). This TCR was sampled from a donor aged 50 or older with non-small cell lung cancer. In nucleotides, the CDR3 is TGTGCCATCAGTGAGTCACGTTCCCTAATGGGCTACACCTTC. Its translation: CAISESRSLMGYTF.